These 26 T cell receptor beta chains came from one sample sequenced in a study of identical twins. TCRdb redid the calling of the 5' RACE reads with MiXCR, one entry per CDR3 protein. The sample lists about 200,000 distinct CDR3 sequences, 15% to 20% occurring once. These data were likewise used in another study, on T cells expressing NK-cell markers.

The sequencing sample was made of CD8+ T cells sorted from blood. The receptors derive from a woman aged 18-29 years in good health.

V gene TRBV29-1 combines with J gene TRBJ2-5; perhaps TRBD2 as D (5 bases). The CDR3 is 10 amino acids. Germline V CDR1 and CDR2: SQVTM, ANQGSEA. Trimming took off 6 bases at V and 7 bases at J, with 9 bases between the two ends. CDR3 protein: CSVFAGTQYF. The CDR3 bases are TGCAGCGTCTTCGCGGGGACCCAGTACTTC. Combining the CDR3 with reference TRBV29-1 and TRBJ2-5 gives the whole variable domain SAVISQKPSRDICQRGTSLTIQCQVDSQVTMMFWYRQQPGQSLTLIATANQGSEATYESGFVIDKFPISRPNLTFSTLTVSNMSPEDSSIYLCSVFAGTQYFGPGTRLLVL.

This chain uses TRBV2 with TRBJ2-1, with 12 bases aligning to TRBD2. V trimming: 6 bases; J trimming: 10 bases; junction bases outside the gene matches: 10. The germline V gene encodes CDR1 SNHLY and CDR2 FYNNEI. The length of the CDR3 is 15 residues. The CDR3 sequence: CASRETSGRVLEQFF. The DNA of the CDR3 is TGTGCCAGCAGAGAGACTAGCGGGAGAGTTTTGGAGCAGTTCTTC.

The rearrangement uses TRBV10-3 and TRBJ2-1; D tentatively reads TRBD1 or TRBD2 (8 bases each). Trimming removed 7 bases from V and 5 bases from J, with 21 bases in between. Germline CDR1 reads ENHRY; CDR2 reads SYGVKD. The CDR3 runs to 16 residues. The CDR3 protein is CAITRTGNGGDNEQFF. The CDR3 bases are TGTGCCATCACCCGGACAGGGAACGGGGGGGACAATGAGCAGTTCTTC.

The chain links TRBV7-9 to TRBJ2-7; weak D call: TRBD1 (6 bases). This CDR3 region has 14 residues. The ends were cut back, 4 bases at V and 0 bases at J, with 10 bases in the middle. Germline-derived CDR1 and CDR2 are SEHNR and FQNEAQ (reference sequence). CDR3 in DNA: TGTGCCAGCAGCTCACAGGGCCTCTCCTACGAGCAGTACTTC. Encoded protein: CASSSQGLSYEQYF. Filled out from reference TRBV7-9 and TRBJ2-7, the complete variable domain reads DTGVSQNPRHKITKRGQNVTFRCDPISEHNRLYWYRQTLGQGPEFLTYFQNEAQLEKSRLLSDRFSAERPKGSFSTLEIQRTEQGDSAMYLCASSSQGLSYEQYFGPGTRLTVT.

This chain connects TRBV6-2 or TRBV6-3 to TRBJ2-7, with TRBD2 identical over 9 bases. Germline CDR1 and CDR2: MNHEY and SVGEGT. V gave up 8 bases and J gave up 6 bases; unmatched junction bases: 11. The CDR3 is 14 amino acids. For the CDR3, the DNA is TGTGCCAGCGGGGCTAGCGGGACTCGCGGCGAGCAGTACTTC. Protein: CASGASGTRGEQYF.

The gene calls are TRBV9 and TRBJ2-5; D tentatively fits TRBD1 or TRBD2 (7 bases each). CDR3 size: 15 residues. V lost 0 bases and J lost 4, with 13 bases in between. The germline CDR1 and CDR2 sequences are SGDLS and YYNGEE. CDR3 bases: TGTGCCAGCAGCGTAGCTGCAGGGGGGGGAGAGACCCAGTACTTC. It specifies CASSVAAGGGETQYF. The full variable domain, with the rest looked up from reference TRBV9 and TRBJ2-5, is DSGVTQTPKHLITATGQRVTLRCSPRSGDLSVYWYQQSLDQGLQFLIQYYNGEERAKGNILERFSAQQFPDLHSELNLSSLELGDSALYFCASSVAAGGGETQYFGPGTRLLVL.

This clonotype was detected ten times or more. The J gene is TRBJ2-7, the V gene TRBV27; 7 positions match TRBD1. CDR3 length: 13 residues. With V trimmed by 5 bases and J by 3 bases, 4 bases remained unmatched. Per germline, CDR1 MNHEY and CDR2 SMNVEV (reference sequence). CDR3 DNA sequence: TGTGCCAGCAGTAACAGGGGCGGCTACGAGCAGTACTTC. Its translation is CASSNRGGYEQYF.

There are a few counts of this clonotype. The J gene is TRBJ2-1, the V gene TRBV3-1; TRBD2 aligns across 9 bases. The CDR3 is 18 amino acids. The V segment lost 0 bases and the J segment 8 bases; nucleotides outside the gene matches: 14. Germline CDR1 LGHDT, CDR2 YNNKEL (reference sequence). The CDR3 DNA sequence: TGTGCCAGCAGCCAAGATACTAGCGGCCGCGGGAGGGCCGATGAGCAGTTCTTC. Its protein product is CASSQDTSGRGRADEQFF.

A few counts support this clonotype. This CDR3 is CASSSFSRGFGGNEQFF. CDR3 nucleotides: TGTGCCAGCAGCTCCTTCAGCAGGGGTTTTGGTGGGAATGAGCAGTTCTTC. The chain employs TRBV11-2 and TRBJ2-1; tentative D call: TRBD1 (6 bases). Trimming took off 4 bases at V and 7 bases at J, with 23 bases between the two ends. Germline loops: CDR1 SGHAT, CDR2 FQNNGV. The CDR3 contains 17 residues.

J is TRBJ2-3 and V is TRBV5-8, with D possibly matching TRBD2 (6 bases). This CDR3 contains 13 residues. From germline, CDR1 is SGHTS and CDR2 YDEGEE. V gave up 4 bases and J gave up 4 bases, with 10 bases separating them. CDR3 bases: TGTGCCAGCAGCCAAGGAGGGGCAGATACGCAGTATTTT. Its protein product is CASSQGGADTQYF.

Many counts were recorded for this clonotype. This chain uses TRBV9 with TRBJ2-3; possibly TRBD1 or TRBD2 for D (5 bases each). The CDR3 length is 18 residues. CDR1 SGDLS and CDR2 YYNGEE come from the germline V gene. Trimming left V 0 bases short and J 1 base short, with 18 bases between. CDR3 sequence reads: CASSVGGVVGPRTDTQYF. Here the CDR3 DNA reads TGTGCCAGCAGCGTAGGAGGGGTGGTGGGACCCCGCACAGATACGCAGTATTTT.

This clonotype was recorded many times. This sequence joins TRBV2 and TRBJ2-1; D is unresolved. V was cut by 3 bases and J by 7 bases, with 1 base left in between. The CDR3 covers 10 residues. Germline V CDR1 and CDR2: SNHLY, FYNNEI. CDR3 amino acids: CASSDNEQFF. In nucleotides, the CDR3 is TGTGCCAGCAGTGATAATGAGCAGTTCTTC.

This clonotype was picked up a small number of times. V usage is TRBV7-2 and J usage is TRBJ2-1, with D uncertain. The V end was cut by 6 bases, the J end by 9 bases, with 12 bases between. Germline CDR1 is SGHTA and CDR2 is FQGNSA. CDR3 length: 12 residues. CDR3 in DNA: TGTGCCAGCAGTCCCCGACTGCCTGAGCAGTTCTTC. Translation gives CASSPRLPEQFF.

The chain uses TRBV12-3 or TRBV12-4 and TRBJ2-1, with 10 positions matching TRBD2. V lost 7 bases and J lost 7; bases outside the gene matches: 13. The CDR3 contains 16 residues. The CDR3 DNA reads as TGTGCCAGCAATCCCCGCTGGGGACTAGCGTCTAATGAGCAGTTCTTC. Translated: CASNPRWGLASNEQFF.

The chain combines TRBV11-2 with TRBJ1-1, with D unresolved. Trimming took off 5 bases at V and 0 bases at J, with 7 bases between the two ends. This CDR3 contains 13 residues. CDR1 is SGHAT, CDR2 FQNNGV, per germline. CDR3 sequence: CASSKLVNTEAFF. CDR3 in DNA: TGTGCCAGCAGCAAACTCGTGAACACTGAAGCTTTCTTT. The complete variable domain, with remaining parts taken from reference TRBV11-2 and TRBJ1-1, reads EAGVAQSPRYKIIEKRQSVAFWCNPISGHATLYWYQQILGQGPKLLIQFQNNGVVDDSQLPKDRFSAERLKGVDSTLKIQPAKLEDSAVYLCASSKLVNTEAFFGQGTRLTVV.

In its sample, this clonotype was seen a few times. V gene TRBV9 combines with J gene TRBJ2-1; a weak D match, TRBD1 (6 bases). CDR1 and CDR2 (germline): SGDLS, YYNGEE. This CDR3 contains 13 residues. Deletions cut 4 bases from V and 10 bases from J, with 15 bases between. The CDR3 protein is CASSPRGREEQFF. In nucleotides, the CDR3 is TGTGCCAGCAGCCCCAGGGGCAGGGAGGAGCAGTTCTTC. Variable domain in full (rest from reference TRBV9 and TRBJ2-1): DSGVTQTPKHLITATGQRVTLRCSPRSGDLSVYWYQQSLDQGLQFLIQYYNGEERAKGNILERFSAQQFPDLHSELNLSSLELGDSALYFCASSPRGREEQFFGPGTRLTVL.

This clonotype has just a few counts. V and J are TRBV15 and TRBJ2-5; 8 bases are shared with TRBD2. With V trimmed by 1 base and J by 4 bases, 5 bases remained unmatched. The germline V gene encodes CDR1 LNHNV and CDR2 YYDKDF (reference sequence). The length of the CDR3 is 15 residues. For the CDR3, the DNA is TGTGCCACCAGCAGAGGTCCGGGGGGGGCAGAGACCCAGTACTTC. Its protein is CATSRGPGGAETQYF.

This clonotype was detected many times. V and J are TRBV15 and TRBJ2-5, with D hard to call. The CDR3 contains 15 residues. Germline V lookup: CDR1 LNHNV, CDR2 YYDKDF (reference sequence). The germline V and J ends were trimmed by 1 base and 3 bases, with 12 bases remaining between them. CDR3 nucleotides: TGTGCCACCAGCAGAGTGTTTGCGCAGAAAGAGACCCAGTACTTC. It codes for CATSRVFAQKETQYF. Drawing the rest from reference TRBV15 and TRBJ2-5, the complete variable domain is DAMVIQNPRYQVTQFGKPVTLSCSQTLNHNVMYWYQQKSSQAPKLLFHYYDKDFNNEADTPDNFQSRRPNTSFCFLDIRSPGLGDTAMYLCATSRVFAQKETQYFGPGTRLLVL.

The rearrangement links TRBV29-1 to TRBJ2-2; D uncertain. The germline V gene encodes CDR1 SQVTM and CDR2 ANQGSEA. Trimming took off 6 bases at V and 3 bases at J, with 17 bases between the two ends. This CDR3 is 15 amino acids long. DNA for the CDR3: TGCAGCGTCGCGGTTGCCCGGGCGCACACCGGGGAGCTGTTTTTT. Protein product: CSVAVARAHTGELFF.

The V and J genes are TRBV3-1 and TRBJ2-7, with 8 bases that match TRBD1. Germline lookup yields CDR1 LGHDT and CDR2 YNNKEL (reference sequence). The CDR3 is 15 residues long. J gave up 0 bases and V 4 bases, and 5 bases lay outside the gene matches. For the CDR3, the DNA is TGTGCCAGCAGCCCCCAAGGGACAGGCTCCTACGAGCAGTACTTC. Residues: CASSPQGTGSYEQYF.

Ten or more counts support this clonotype. The chain uses TRBV9 and TRBJ1-1; D might be TRBD1 (5 bases). The CDR3 has 17 residues. Per the germline V gene, CDR1 is SGDLS and CDR2 is YYNGEE. The V end was cut by 4 bases, the J end by 0 bases, with 19 bases between. CDR3 nucleotide sequence: TGTGCCAGCAGCTTCAAACTTACGACAGACATGAACACTGAAGCTTTCTTT. Its translation: CASSFKLTTDMNTEAFF.

The rearrangement links TRBV11-3 to TRBJ1-1; D gene ambiguous. Between the trimmed V and J ends, which lost 5 bases and 4 bases, there was a span of 8 bases. This CDR3 comprises 12 residues. From germline, CDR1 is SGHNT and CDR2 YENEEA. CDR3 sequence (DNA): TGTGCCAGCAGCCCTCAGGCCACTGAAGCTTTCTTT. Protein sequence: CASSPQATEAFF.

There are a few counts of this clonotype. This chain uses TRBV11-1 with TRBJ2-1; TRBD2 aligns across 15 bases. Germline V lookup: CDR1 SGHAT, CDR2 FQDESV (reference sequence). The junction had 12 bases not matched to a gene; V was cut back by 6 bases and J by 6 bases. The CDR3 has 18 amino acids. This chain's CDR3 is CASRLGLAGGKAPNEQFF. In DNA, the CDR3 is TGTGCCAGCAGACTAGGACTAGCGGGGGGGAAGGCCCCCAATGAGCAGTTCTTC.

J is TRBJ1-1 and V is TRBV12-3 or TRBV12-4; maybe TRBD1 (5 bases). Trimming pared 6 bases from V and 2 bases from J, leaving 16 bases between. The length of the CDR3 is 15 residues. CDR3 bases: TGTGCCAGCAGCTTACGACAGCCACTCAACACTGAAGCTTTCTTT. Amino acid sequence: CASSLRQPLNTEAFF.

This clonotype came up many times. The CDR3 DNA sequence: TGCGCCAGCAGAACGACAGTCATGAACACTGAAGCTTTCTTT. This encodes CASRTTVMNTEAFF. The gene calls are TRBV5-1 and TRBJ1-1, with D tentatively TRBD1 (5 bases). Germline lookup yields CDR1 SGHRS and CDR2 YFSETQ. This CDR3 has 14 residues. Trimming stripped 5 bases from V and 0 bases from J, with 11 bases between.

This clonotype has only a few counts. This chain joins TRBV20-1 and TRBJ1-5; D is ambiguous. Per germline, CDR1 DFQATT and CDR2 SNEGSKA (reference sequence). The CDR3 has 15 residues. Trimming stripped 3 bases from V and 2 bases from J, with 14 bases between. The CDR3, as DNA: TGCAGTGCTAGCCTCTACTGGTACGGCAATCAGCCCCAGCATTTT. Residues: CSASLYWYGNQPQHF.